A single sample is the source of the 31 T cell receptor beta chains below, sequenced in a study of glioma-infiltrating T cells. TCR alpha and beta CDR3 regions were amplified from RNA using iRepertoire nested multiplex PCR. TCRdb passed the multiplex PCR reads through MiXCR, listing each CDR3 protein once. Among approximately 93,000 distinct CDR3 sequences listed, around 42% were seen once. Sample: glioma tissue, nonneoplastic brain tissue, or PBMCs (not recorded which). The receptors here all came from a human donor with low-grade glioma or glioblastoma, undergoing nonglioma brain surgery, or in good health (not recorded which).

This clonotype was counted many times. The rearrangement joins TRBV28 to TRBJ2-3; weak D call: TRBD1 (8 bases). V lost 5 bases and J 6 bases, leaving 21 bases between the germline ends. Germline lookup yields CDR1 MDHEN and CDR2 SYDVKM. CDR3 size: 16 residues. CDR3 sequence (DNA): TGTGCCAGCAGTCCCATATCGGACAGGGAGGGGGATACGCAGTATTTT. Protein: CASSPISDREGDTQYF.

The chain recombines TRBV30 with TRBJ2-3; 9 bases map to TRBD2. Germline assignment: CDR1 GTSNPN and CDR2 SVGIG (reference sequence). The J segment lost 2 bases and the V segment lost 0 bases, leaving 6 bases of the junction unmatched. This CDR3 spans 16 amino acids. The CDR3 loop is CAWSVVTSGFTDTQYF. In DNA form, the CDR3 reads TGTGCCTGGAGTGTTGTGACTAGCGGCTTCACAGATACGCAGTATTTT.

This clonotype came up many times. CDR3 bases: TGTGCCAGCAGCCGGACAGCAAATAGCAATCAGCCCCAGCATTTT. Protein: CASSRTANSNQPQHF. The J gene is TRBJ1-5, the V gene TRBV12-3 or TRBV12-4, with D possibly TRBD1 on 6 matching bases. Trimming stripped 6 bases from V and 0 bases from J, with 12 bases between. The CDR3 extends over 15 amino acids.

This clonotype appeared many times. The chain is built from TRBV5-1 and TRBJ2-3, with 11 bases matching TRBD2. The CDR3 sequence is 15 residues long. CDR1 and CDR2 (germline): SGHRS, YFSETQ. Trimming removed 7 bases from V and 2 bases from J; junction bases left unmatched: 6. Here the CDR3 reads CASGSGLADTDTQYF. The CDR3 DNA sequence: TGCGCCAGCGGGTCGGGACTAGCGGACACAGATACGCAGTATTTT.

Turning to this clonotype: The CDR3 ends on some other residue instead of the conserved phenylalanine or tryptophan, so this is likely a read error. The rearrangement uses TRBV25-1 and TRBJ2-1; D call uncertain. The J call may be incorrect, as the DNA end agrees better with TRBJ1-2. The CDR3 sequence is 14 residues long. In germline, CDR1 is MGHDK, CDR2 SYGVNS. CDR3 protein: CANSDPMVPNGYTS. As DNA, the CDR3 is TGTGCCAACAGTGACCCAATGGTCCCGAATGGCTACACCTCC.

This clonotype was seen at least ten times. The J gene is TRBJ1-5, the V gene TRBV2; no firm D call. CDR3 length equals 14 residues. Germline V CDR1 and CDR2: SNHLY, FYNNEI. With 8 bases removed from V and 0 bases from J, the gap between germline ends came to 11 bases. The DNA for the CDR3 is TGTGCCAGCGGCGGACCCTATAGCAATCAGCCCCAGCATTTT. This translates into CASGGPYSNQPQHF.

This clonotype has at least ten counts. The chain couples TRBV20-1 to TRBJ2-7, with a possible D match to TRBD2 (5 bases). Per germline, CDR1 DFQATT and CDR2 SNEGSKA (reference sequence). Trimming shortened V by 6 bases and J by 4 bases, and 16 bases separated the two germline ends. The CDR3 consists of 13 residues. The CDR3 DNA reads as TGCAGTGCGACCTCTTATAGCGTTTACGAGCAGTACTTC. As protein: CSATSYSVYEQYF.

Comment on this clonotype: The junction differs from germline at one of its ends, possibly a read error. The chain recombines TRBV11-1 with TRBJ2-1; 9 nucleotides align to TRBD2. CDR1 is SGHAT and CDR2 is FQDESV in the germline V gene (reference sequence). The CDR3 totals 15 residues. The CDR3 sequence is CASSQLAGVGNEQFF. CDR3 coding DNA: TGCGCCAGCAGCCAATTAGCGGGAGTAGGCAATGAGCAGTTCTTC.

This clonotype was seen at least ten times. This rearrangement joins TRBV14 to TRBJ2-1, with no clear D. V was shortened by 1 base and J by 9 bases, with 13 bases between the two germline ends. The CDR3 is made up of 14 amino acids. Germline values: CDR1 SGHDN, CDR2 FVKESK. CDR3 region: CASSQVRSWGEQFF. As DNA, the CDR3 is TGTGCCAGCAGCCAAGTAAGAAGCTGGGGTGAGCAGTTCTTC.

Notes on this clonotype: This may come from a read error, since a much larger clone is one base off. The V and J genes are TRBV18 and TRBJ1-6; no clear D gene. From germline, CDR1 is KGHSH and CDR2 LQKENI. This CDR3 comprises 13 residues. CDR3 sequence: CASPPGSNSPLHF. CDR3 nucleotides: TGTGCCAGCCCACCCGGATCTAATTCACCCCTCCACTTT.

This clonotype was observed many times. The chain recombines TRBV5-5 with TRBJ1-1; D might be TRBD1 (5 bases). The V and J ends lost 4 bases and 5 bases respectively, with 12 bases between them. CDR1 is SGHKS, CDR2 YYEKEE, per germline (reference sequence). This CDR3 spans 13 amino acids. The CDR3 nucleotides are TGTGCCAGCAGCCTCCGGGGCCAAACTGAAGCTTTCTTT. It translates to CASSLRGQTEAFF.

A word on this clonotype: At one boundary the junction diverges from the germline segment, which might be a read error. The rearrangement links TRBV12-3 or TRBV12-4 to TRBJ2-7; D gene unclear. This CDR3 contains 14 residues. Written as DNA, the CDR3 is TGTGCCAGTAGTTTTGGACGAGATTATTACGAGCAGTACTTC. Translated: CASSFGRDYYEQYF.

This clonotype was observed a handful of times. The chain joins TRBV13 to TRBJ2-3, with 9 bases aligning to TRBD2. Germline V gene lookup returns CDR1 PRHDT and CDR2 FYEKMQ (reference sequence). The CDR3 extends over 16 amino acids. J gave up 0 bases and V 8 bases, and 9 bases lay outside the gene matches. The CDR3 DNA is TGTGCCAGCCAATCTAGACTAGCGGCTAGCACAGATACGCAGTATTTT. As protein: CASQSRLAASTDTQYF.

This clonotype is classed as medium-sized (0.01 to 0.1%). The chain links TRBV6-2 or TRBV6-3 to TRBJ2-5; a possible D gene is TRBD1 (6 bases). Per germline, CDR1 MNHEY and CDR2 SVGEGT. This CDR3 has 12 residues. Trimming stripped 6 bases from V and 4 bases from J, with 9 bases between. The CDR3, as DNA: TGTGCCAGCAGAACGACAGGAGAGACCCAGTACTTC. Translation: CASRTTGETQYF.

As for this clonotype: One end of the junction is discordant with germline, which a read error may explain. V gene TRBV6-2 or TRBV6-3 combines with J gene TRBJ2-5, with TRBD2 matching 8 bases. The germline V gene has CDR1 MNHEY and CDR2 SVGEGT. The CDR3 is 15 residues long. The CDR3: CASSQRRGAGGTQYF. The CDR3, as DNA: TGTGCCAGCAGTCAAAGGCGGGGGGCTGGCGGGACCCAGTACTTT.

This clonotype appeared once. The CDR3 carries no conserved terminal phenylalanine or tryptophan, so it likely arises from a read error. The DNA is omitted, as the CDR3 cannot be located on it reliably, and the CDR3 follows TCRdb's listing. The V call is TRBV6-5, the J call TRBJ2-3; the D call in the table, TRBD1, was not verified against the DNA. Germline-derived CDR1 and CDR2 are MNHEY and SVGAGI. Both ends counted, the CDR3 spans 15 residues. The chain's CDR3 is CASSEVGGGPDTLYL.

This clonotype was counted ten times or more. CDR3 DNA: TGCAGTGCTAGTCCCGGGGGATACAATGAGCAGTTCTTC. It codes for CSASPGGYNEQFF. The chain combines TRBV20-1 with TRBJ2-1, with a weak D call TRBD2 (6 bases). This CDR3 region has 13 residues. V lost 3 bases and J 4 bases, leaving 10 bases between the germline ends. Germline V CDR1 and CDR2: DFQATT, SNEGSKA (reference sequence).

The V gene is TRBV4-1, the J gene TRBJ2-1, with 7 bases that match TRBD1. V lost 1 base, J lost 6 bases, and 3 bases stayed unmatched. Germline values: CDR1 MGHRA, CDR2 YSYEKL. The CDR3 length is 14 residues. CDR3 loop: CASSQGGQPNEQFF. CDR3 sequence (DNA): TGCGCCAGCAGCCAAGGGGGACAGCCCAATGAGCAGTTCTTC.

This clonotype was detected many times. This CDR3 reads CASSDSGTDTQYF. Here the CDR3 DNA reads TGTGCCAGTTCTGATAGCGGCACAGATACGCAGTATTTT. The chain carries TRBV19 and TRBJ2-3; maybe TRBD2 (5 bases). The germline gives CDR1 LNHDA, CDR2 SQIVND (reference sequence). This CDR3 region has 13 residues. Trimming took off 8 bases at V and 1 base at J, with 10 bases between the two ends.

As concerns this clonotype: Possible read error: a much larger clone is one base away. The chain carries TRBV29-1 and TRBJ2-1; tentatively, D is TRBD1 or TRBD2 (5 bases each). V lost 7 bases, J lost 6 bases, and 13 bases lay in between. This CDR3 is 12 amino acids long. Germline lookup yields CDR1 SQVTM and CDR2 ANQGSEA. CDR3 in amino acids: CSANNGANEQFF. DNA of the CDR3: TGCAGCGCCAATAACGGGGCCAATGAGCAGTTCTTC.

The V gene is TRBV6-2 or TRBV6-3, the J gene TRBJ2-1; TRBD2 aligns across 8 bases. This CDR3 comprises 16 residues. V was clipped by 10 bases and J by 2 bases; unmatched bases: 13. From germline, CDR1 is MNHEY and CDR2 SVGEGT. CDR3: CANRAHLAGPYNEQFF. In nucleotides, the CDR3 is TGTGCCAACAGGGCGCATTTAGCGGGACCCTACAATGAGCAGTTCTTC.

The chain has TRBV20-1 and TRBJ1-5; TRBD1 aligns across 8 bases. The junction had 8 bases not matched to a gene; V was cut back by 3 bases and J by 4 bases. This CDR3 is 15 amino acids long. Germline V CDR1 and CDR2: DFQATT, SNEGSKA (reference sequence). In nucleotides, the CDR3 is TGCAGTGCTAGTCTAGGGACAGGCAGGAATCAGCCCCAGCATTTT. Protein sequence: CSASLGTGRNQPQHF.

The CDR3: CASSPQGANTEAFF. The CDR3 region has the DNA TGTGCCAGCTCTCCCCAGGGGGCGAACACTGAAGCTTTCTTT. This rearrangement joins TRBV18 to TRBJ1-1; 8 nucleotides line up with TRBD1. The V gene's germline CDR1 is KGHSH and CDR2 LQKENI. The junction had 4 bases not matched to a gene; V was cut back by 6 bases and J by 1 base. This CDR3 is built from 14 residues.

There are many counts of this clonotype. The chain joins TRBV7-6 to TRBJ1-5; 7 bases agree with TRBD1. Per the germline V gene, CDR1 is SGHVS and CDR2 is FNYEAQ. Germline trimming cut 1 base from V and 0 bases from J; bases unmatched to any gene: 6. This CDR3 has 17 amino acids. The CDR3 reads CASSLGGTAVSNQPQHF. Written as DNA, the CDR3 is TGTGCCAGCAGCTTAGGCGGGACAGCCGTTAGCAATCAGCCCCAGCATTTT. Full variable domain (rest looked up from reference TRBV7-6 and TRBJ1-5): GAGVSQSPRYKVTKRGQDVALRCDPISGHVSLYWYRQALGQGPEFLTYFNYEAQQDKSGLPNDRFSAERPEGSISTLTIQRTEQRDSAMYRCASSLGGTAVSNQPQHFGDGTRLSIL.

This clonotype has at least ten counts. This CDR3 is CASSLTSGEYNEQFF. The CDR3, as DNA: TGCGCCAGCAGCTTGACTAGCGGGGAGTACAATGAGCAGTTCTTC. The chain links TRBV5-1 to TRBJ2-1; 10 nucleotides agree with TRBD2. Germline trimming cut 1 base from V and 4 bases from J; bases unmatched to any gene: 2. From germline, CDR1 is SGHRS and CDR2 YFSETQ. The CDR3 sequence is 15 residues long. Full variable domain (outside the CDR3, taken from reference TRBV5-1 and TRBJ2-1): KAGVTQTPRYLIKTRGQQVTLSCSPISGHRSVSWYQQTPGQGLQFLFEYFSETQRNKGNFPGRFSGRQFSNSRSEMNVSTLELGDSALYLCASSLTSGEYNEQFFGPGTRLTVL.

The count of this clonotype is one. A read error is possible here, since a much larger clone lies one base away. The V and J genes are TRBV3-1 and TRBJ2-5, with TRBD2 matching over 12 bases. The CDR3 has 17 residues. The germline CDR1 and CDR2 sequences are LGHDT and YNNKEL (reference sequence). The CDR3 DNA follows: TGTGCCAGCAGCCAAGGGCTACTAGCGGGGGGTCCTGAGACCCACTACTTC. Residues: CASSQGLLAGGPETHYF.

This clonotype was counted many times. V usage is TRBV15 and J usage is TRBJ2-1; D is perhaps TRBD1 or TRBD2 (6 bases each). Per germline, CDR1 LNHNV and CDR2 YYDKDF (reference sequence). V lost 0 bases and J lost 6, with 12 bases in between. The length of the CDR3 is 15 residues. CDR3 nucleotides: TGTGCCACCAGCAGAGATGTAGGGGGGCTCAATGAGCAGTTCTTC. It is translated as CATSRDVGGLNEQFF.

This clonotype was counted many times. This sequence joins TRBV20-1 and TRBJ1-4; D is unresolved. Germline loops: CDR1 DFQATT, CDR2 SNEGSKA (reference sequence). V was clipped by 3 bases and J by 0 bases, with 5 bases between them. The CDR3 sequence is 13 residues long. CDR3 bases: TGCAGTGCTAGTGGGACAACTAATGAAAAACTGTTTTTT. Protein: CSASGTTNEKLFF.

This clonotype was detected ten times or more. V gene TRBV3-1 combines with J gene TRBJ1-1; D remains ambiguous. This CDR3 region has 12 residues. CDR1 is LGHDT, CDR2 YNNKEL, per germline (reference sequence). The V end was cut by 8 bases, the J end by 7 bases, with 14 bases between. Here the CDR3 reads CASGPVAIEAFF. CDR3 sequence (DNA): TGTGCCAGCGGTCCCGTTGCCATTGAAGCTTTCTTT.

The table lists this clonotype with many counts. The chain has TRBV12-3 or TRBV12-4 and TRBJ2-7, with D perhaps matching TRBD2 (7 bases). Trimming removed 3 bases from V and 0 bases from J, with 12 bases in between. This CDR3 is built from 15 residues. CDR3 residues: CASSFGGLNSYEQYF. The DNA for the CDR3 is TGTGCCAGCAGTTTCGGGGGGCTAAACTCCTACGAGCAGTACTTC.

This clonotype was observed a handful of times. This chain joins TRBV27 and TRBJ2-5; D is unclear. Trimming took off 3 bases at V and 4 bases at J, with 12 bases between the two ends. CDR3 length: 14 amino acids. CDR1 and CDR2 from the germline V gene are MNHEY and SMNVEV (reference sequence). The CDR3 spells CASSLNSPAETQYF. The CDR3 region has the DNA TGTGCCAGCAGTTTGAACAGTCCCGCAGAGACCCAGTACTTC.